This entry is about one TCR beta chain. The antigen it binds to is not known. Per-base qualities were not stored, and no clone one base away is much larger. Inclusive of the bounding cysteine and phenylalanine, the CDR3 is 17 residues long. Here the CDR3 DNA is all that survives: 51 bases in frame from base 1. The germline V gene encodes CDR1 LGHDT and CDR2 YNNKEL (reference sequence). V trim: 3 bases; J trim: 9 bases; unmatched bases: 10. TCR beta chain sequences were generated from genomic DNA using the immunoSEQ assay. In the original analysis: CDR3 sequences that did not begin with the conserved framework cysteine at position 104 were removed manually. To get clonality, the normalized Shannon's Diversity Index was subtracted from one, giving values from 0 (maximal diversity) to 1 (oligoclonal). Chi-squared comparison-of-proportions tests assessed whether the same CDR3 differed in frequency between samples, such as brain versus blood. Public clonotypes were identified through searches of immuneACCESS, and similarity to known antiviral clonotypes was evaluated with the VDJdb browser. Imported from immuneACCESS, the table was reduced by TCRdb to in-frame sequences with V and J called. These copies leave out some clones; in studies compared against another copy, an unresolved V gene accounts for under half, and the cause of the remainder is not known. V, J and clone size are those of that table, while D and trimming were read from the DNA. This sample has 88,000 or so clones in its table, and under 95% of those were observed once. Clones ranked in the top ten supply around 24% of the sample.

The sample is drawn from a study of brain T cells in children with intractable seizures (dated by TCRdb to the early 2020s). Regarding the complete study: As a first screen for immune gene transcripts, resected brain tissue from under 70 pediatric epilepsy surgery cases was run on a NanoString immunology panel. About 70% of the 12 selected surgery cases also had pre-surgery blood sequenced, which left four cases with brain tissue only.

Results the study describes overall, beyond this receptor: Because sequencing depth differed between pre- and post-surgery blood, the absence of clones from the pre-surgery sample may reflect undersampling. The patients' HCMV serostatus was not known, and viral specificity was inferred solely from CDR3 sequence similarity.

The meaning of the sample's time point label: resected brain tissue, or blood drawn just prior to surgery. The surgery cases that showed the highest brain T cell transcript signatures were chosen for TCR beta chain sequencing of brain tissue, and of blood when it was available. Patients had been treated with at least one anti-epileptic drug before surgery. The TCR-sequenced patients were children whose drug-resistant epilepsy was caused by tuberous sclerosis complex, focal cortical dysplasia, Rasmussen encephalitis or hemimegalencephaly. The blood samples were collected right before the epilepsy surgery. Bulk genomic DNA was extracted from unsorted brain tissue and whole blood with the Monarch genomic DNA purification kit.

This TCR was sampled from a girl aged 2 to 10 with Rasmussen encephalitis and intractable seizures. The V and J genes are TRBV3-1 (or the pseudogene TRBV3-2) and TRBJ2-1; 14 bases in the middle match TRBD2. Sequencing used peripheral blood, obtained at surgery. The CDR3 protein sequence reads: CASSQIGGTSGSGEQFF. DNA sequence: TGTGCCAGCAGCCAGATCGGGGGGACTAGCGGGAGTGGTGAGCAGTTCTTC.